This TCR beta chain was profiled in a study of shared clonotypes between healthy human individuals. Deep was the level at which the assay was run. In the authors' workflow: Filtering differed since immunoSEQ provided only junctions, with no quality scores. The assay was immunoSEQ multiplex PCR, and TCRdb's table has in-frame clones only and misses some. From that table come the V and J calls and clone size; the DNA was used to work out D and trimming. Of roughly 2,000,000 clones in the sample, roughly 95% were seen once. This CDR3 has 15 residues. Germline V gene lookup returns CDR1 SQVTM and CDR2 ANQGSEA. V trimming: 5 bases; J trimming: 7 bases; junction bases outside the gene matches: 9. Naive CD8 cells, CD45RO-negative and positively selected for CCR7, excluded terminally differentiated effector memory CD45RA+ cells.

The sample comprised naive CD8+ T cells from PBMCs. The TCR sequence derives from a man aged 18 to 30 in good health. Some clones in this sample may be carry-over from other donors' samples. The chain has TRBV29-1 and TRBJ1-4; 11 bases agree with TRBD1. The CDR3: CSVKGQGAGGEKLFF. CDR3 sequence (DNA): TGCAGCGTTAAAGGACAGGGGGCGGGAGGTGAAAAACTGTTTTTT.